The present T cell receptor beta chain was sequenced within a study of response to subunit inactivated influenza vaccine. Study-level points and caveats: The authors offered the suggestion that each seasonal influenza vaccination recruits few new T cells.

TCRdb re-derived calls from the RT-PCR reads in MiXCR, one entry per CDR3 protein. The sample holds roughly 700,000 distinct CDR3 sequences, approximately 15% seen once. This clonotype was counted many times. The target antigen is unknown. V was clipped by 5 bases and J by 4 bases, with 6 bases between them. The CDR3 length is 12 residues. V usage is TRBV12-3 or TRBV12-4 and J usage is TRBJ2-1; the D is unclear. This TCR came from a man aged 45-60 years who received an inactivated influenza vaccine. Source: PBMCs from blood, taken approximately 15 days before vaccination. CDR3 DNA: TGTGCCAGCAGTCCCCAGTACAATGAGCAGTTCTTC. The encoded protein is CASSPQYNEQFF.